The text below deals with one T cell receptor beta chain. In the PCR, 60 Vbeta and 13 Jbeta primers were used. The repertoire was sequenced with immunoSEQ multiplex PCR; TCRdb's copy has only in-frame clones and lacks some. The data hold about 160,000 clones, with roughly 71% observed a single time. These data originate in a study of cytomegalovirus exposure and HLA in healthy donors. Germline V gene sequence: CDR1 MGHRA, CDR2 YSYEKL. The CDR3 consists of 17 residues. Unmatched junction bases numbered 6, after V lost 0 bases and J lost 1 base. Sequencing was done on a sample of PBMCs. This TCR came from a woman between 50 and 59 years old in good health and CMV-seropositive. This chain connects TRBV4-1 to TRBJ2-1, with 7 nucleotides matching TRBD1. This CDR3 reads CASSQDPGRGSYNEQFF. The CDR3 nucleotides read TGCGCCAGCAGCCAAGACCCGGGCAGGGGGTCCTACAATGAGCAGTTCTTC.